This TCR beta chain stems from a study of beta chain features in type 1 diabetes. Turning to the study itself: Age, gender and cell yields were alike across patients and healthy donors.

This clone showed up just a few times. The antigen is undetermined. Since all of the isolated RNA was reverse transcribed, expressed TCRB transcripts were what got sequenced. The assay was immunoSEQ multiplex PCR, and TCRdb's table has in-frame clones only and misses some. Among hundreds of thousands of clones listed, over 12% were seen once. V gave up 5 bases and J gave up 1 base; unmatched junction bases: 12. Germline CDR1 and CDR2: SGHRS and YFSETQ. This CDR3 is built from 18 residues. Study-level results: A closer apparent resemblance between naive, central memory and Treg TCRB repertoires was seen in patients than in healthy donors. Patients with type 1 diabetes carried fewer insertions and had more deletions at their VDJ junctions. Researchers report that Type 1 diabetes patients had moderately but significantly shorter TCRB CDR3s across all four CD4+ subsets.

The rearrangement joins TRBV5-1 to TRBJ2-5; 12 nucleotides agree with TRBD2. Sequenced input: naive CD4+ T cells from blood. The TCR was taken from a woman in her 40s in good health. The CDR3 region has the DNA TGCGCCAGCAGTCGTAAAACGACTAGCGGGGGCCTCCAAGAGACCCAGTACTTC. This sequence encodes CASSRKTTSGGLQETQYF.